This entry lists 5 T cell receptor beta chains sequenced from one sample in a study of regulatory T cells (dated by TCRdb to 2016 to 2018). Library preparation was by the immunoSEQ multiplex PCR assay. For the multiplex PCR, 52 forward TRBV primers and 13 reverse TRBJ primers were used, and amplification bias was corrected with both assay-based and computational methods. As stored in TCRdb, this immuneACCESS dataset retains in-frame rearrangements with V and J assigned. A fraction of the clones does not appear; measured against another copy, unresolved V genes explain less than half of the discrepancy, and the remainder lacks a known reason. For this sample the table gives roughly 23,000 clones, of which around nine tenths were detected only once. The leading ten clones occupy roughly 1.3% of the sample. Results the study describes overall, beyond this receptor: Conventional CD4+ T cells from CD3G-deficient patients were enriched for hydrophobic residues at CDR3 positions 6 and 7, suggesting more self-reactive specificities.

The antigens these receptors bind are not known. The sample consisted of conventional CD4+ T cells sorted from blood. Receptor source: a child between 5 and 17 years old with CD3G deficiency.

Note on this clone: Other nucleotide sequences in the sample specify the same CDR3. This CDR3 reads CASSLGRFQETQYF. The CDR3 nucleotides read TGTGCCAGCAGCTTAGGGAGGTTTCAAGAGACCCAGTACTTC. The chain couples TRBV7-8 to TRBJ2-5, with D perhaps matching TRBD2 (5 bases). There are 14 residues in the CDR3. Germline V CDR1 and CDR2: SGHVS, FQNEAQ. The V and J ends lost 1 base and 2 bases respectively, with 8 bases between them.

The chain joins TRBV13 to TRBJ2-1, with D tentatively TRBD2 (6 bases). CDR1 is PRHDT, CDR2 FYEKMQ, per germline (reference sequence). The CDR3 runs to 15 residues. Deletions cut 3 bases from V and 1 base from J, with 10 bases between. The CDR3 bases are TGTGCCAGCAGCTTTAGCGGACTTTCCTACAATGAGCAGTTCTTC. Translating gives CASSFSGLSYNEQFF.

The V and J genes are TRBV21-1 and TRBJ2-7; TRBD2, the table's D call, lacks a check against the DNA. TRBV21-1 is described as a pseudogene. This CDR3 contains 15 residues. This CDR3 reads CASTSGREDSYEQYF. The CDR3 nucleotides are TGTGCCAGCACCTCAGGGCGGGAGGACTCCTACGAGCAGTACTTC.

This chain uses TRBV18 with TRBJ2-7; 10 nucleotides match TRBD1. The CDR3 totals 14 residues. Germline trimming cut 4 bases from V and 6 bases from J; bases unmatched to any gene: 6. Germline V gene data show CDR1 as KGHSH and CDR2 as LQKENI. CDR3: CASSRRDRGSEQYF. The CDR3 DNA reads TGTGCCAGCTCACGCCGGGACAGGGGTTCCGAGCAGTACTTC.

The chain is built from TRBV21-1 and TRBJ1-5; TRBD1, the D gene given by the table, was not confirmed from the DNA. TRBV21-1 is designated a pseudogene. The length of the CDR3 is 19 residues. The CDR3 reads CASSKTDRESGRCNQPQHF. CDR3 coding DNA: TGTGCCAGCAGCAAAACGGACAGGGAGAGTGGGCGGTGCAATCAGCCCCAGCATTTT.